This T cell receptor (beta chain) was obtained from a study of beta chain features in type 1 diabetes. Study-wide results and limits: Shortening that was moderate but significant affected the TCRB CDR3s of Type 1 diabetes patients in all four CD4+ subsets.

Concerning this clone itself: Its antigen is unknown.

Expressed TCRB transcripts got sequenced, as all isolated RNA was reverse transcribed. TCRdb's copy holds only in-frame clones and misses some; the assay was immunoSEQ multiplex PCR. In the table there are approximately 730,000 clones, 13% of which are singletons. The germline V and J ends were trimmed by 5 bases and 4 bases, with 8 bases remaining between them. CDR3 length: 11 amino acids. Per the germline V gene, CDR1 is SQVTM and CDR2 is ANQGSEA. This chain connects TRBV29-1 to TRBJ1-1; maybe TRBD1 (6 bases). Sequences were obtained from naive CD4+ T cells from blood. The receptor comes from a man aged 18 to 30 with type 1 diabetes. The CDR3 protein is CSVTRGTEAFF. CDR3 nucleotides: TGCAGCGTTACCAGGGGCACTGAAGCTTTCTTT.